A selection of T cell receptor beta chains follows, all from one sample in a study of technical replicates of blood from a few donors. Sequencing used immunoSEQ multiplex PCR; TCRdb keeps in-frame clones, though not all of them. The sample lists roughly 61,000 clones, about 96% occurring once. Sequencing was done on a sample of T cells isolated from PBMCs. Source of these receptors: a human donor in good health. CDR3s include the opening cysteine and the closing phenylalanine or tryptophan. The order of the fields is J gene, V gene, CDR3 protein.

>TRBJ1-1|TRBV14
CASSQRRMNTEAFF
>TRBJ2-5|TRBV7-8
CASSDDRGQETQYF
>TRBJ1-2|TRBV7-6
CASSPNGGNGYTF
>TRBJ2-7|TRBV27
CASSLDLRSAKYF
>TRBJ2-1|TRBV7-9
CASSLTSGRANEQFF
>TRBJ2-7|TRBV4-1
CASSQDGGVSSYEQYF
>TRBJ2-4|TRBV5-4
CASSLGTSKNIQYF
>TRBJ2-7|TRBV11-2
CASNQGASTYEQYF
>TRBJ2-2|TRBV6-4
CASSTTGGNTGELFF
>TRBJ2-1|TRBV14
CASTLVENGYHISSYNEQFF
>TRBJ2-1|TRBV7-9
CASSLRTSGGNQQFF
>TRBJ2-3|TRBV7-9
CASSLTRMEADTQYF
>TRBJ2-7|TRBV29-1
CSVGLAGGTYEQYF
>TRBJ2-7|TRBV4-1
CASSQDSGGHTTYEQYF
>TRBJ2-7|TRBV5-5
CASSLKLAGGLSYEQYF
>TRBJ2-5|TRBV2
CATATEEETQYF